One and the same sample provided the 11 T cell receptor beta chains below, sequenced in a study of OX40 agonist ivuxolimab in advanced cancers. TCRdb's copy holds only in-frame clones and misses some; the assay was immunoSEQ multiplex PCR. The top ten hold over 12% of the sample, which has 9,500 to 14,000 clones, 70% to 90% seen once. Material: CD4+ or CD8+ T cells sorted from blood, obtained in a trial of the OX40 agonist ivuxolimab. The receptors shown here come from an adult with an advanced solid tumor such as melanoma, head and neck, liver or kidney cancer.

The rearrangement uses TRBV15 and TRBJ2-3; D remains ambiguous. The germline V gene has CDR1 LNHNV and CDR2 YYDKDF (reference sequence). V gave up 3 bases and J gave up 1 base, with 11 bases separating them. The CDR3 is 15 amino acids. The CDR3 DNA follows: TGTGCCACCAGCAGGGCTTGGAGCGGCACAGATACGCAGTATTTT. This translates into CATSRAWSGTDTQYF.

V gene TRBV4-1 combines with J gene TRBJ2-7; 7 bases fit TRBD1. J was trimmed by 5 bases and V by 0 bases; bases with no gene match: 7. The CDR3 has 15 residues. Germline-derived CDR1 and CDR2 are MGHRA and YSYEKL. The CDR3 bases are TGCGCCAGCAGCCAAGAAGGGGGCAGGGGAAACGAGCAGTACTTC. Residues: CASSQEGGRGNEQYF.

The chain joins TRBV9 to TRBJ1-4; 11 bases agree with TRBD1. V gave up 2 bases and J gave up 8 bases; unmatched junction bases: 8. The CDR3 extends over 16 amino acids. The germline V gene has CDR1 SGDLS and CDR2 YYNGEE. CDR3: CASSVTWTGGDEKLFF. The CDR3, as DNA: TGTGCCAGCAGCGTCACATGGACAGGGGGCGACGAAAAACTGTTTTTT. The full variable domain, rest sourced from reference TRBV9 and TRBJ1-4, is DSGVTQTPKHLITATGQRVTLRCSPRSGDLSVYWYQQSLDQGLQFLIQYYNGEERAKGNILERFSAQQFPDLHSELNLSSLELGDSALYFCASSVTWTGGDEKLFFGSGTQLSVL.

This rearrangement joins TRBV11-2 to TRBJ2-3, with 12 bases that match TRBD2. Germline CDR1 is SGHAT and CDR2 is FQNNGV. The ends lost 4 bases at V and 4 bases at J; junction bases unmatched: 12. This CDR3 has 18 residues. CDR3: CASSSKTSGGPVADTQYF. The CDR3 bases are TGTGCCAGCAGCTCCAAGACTAGCGGGGGCCCCGTTGCAGATACGCAGTATTTT. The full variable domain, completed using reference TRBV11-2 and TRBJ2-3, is EAGVAQSPRYKIIEKRQSVAFWCNPISGHATLYWYQQILGQGPKLLIQFQNNGVVDDSQLPKDRFSAERLKGVDSTLKIQPAKLEDSAVYLCASSSKTSGGPVADTQYFGPGTRLTVL.

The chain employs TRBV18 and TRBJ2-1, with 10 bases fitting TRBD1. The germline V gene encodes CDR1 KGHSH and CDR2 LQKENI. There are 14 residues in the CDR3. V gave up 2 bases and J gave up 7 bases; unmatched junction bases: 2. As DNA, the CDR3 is TGTGCCAGCTCACCAGGGACAGGGGTGAATGAGCAGTTCTTC. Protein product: CASSPGTGVNEQFF. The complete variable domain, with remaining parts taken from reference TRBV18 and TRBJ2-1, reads NAGVMQNPRHLVRRRGQEARLRCSPMKGHSHVYWYRQLPEEGLKFMVYLQKENIIDESGMPKERFSAEFPKEGPSILRIQQVVRGDSAAYFCASSPGTGVNEQFFGPGTRLTVL.

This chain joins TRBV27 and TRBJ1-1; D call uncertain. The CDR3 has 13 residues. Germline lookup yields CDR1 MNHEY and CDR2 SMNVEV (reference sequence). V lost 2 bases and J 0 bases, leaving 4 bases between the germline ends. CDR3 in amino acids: CASSLGMNTEAFF. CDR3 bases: TGTGCCAGCAGTTTAGGCATGAACACTGAAGCTTTCTTT.

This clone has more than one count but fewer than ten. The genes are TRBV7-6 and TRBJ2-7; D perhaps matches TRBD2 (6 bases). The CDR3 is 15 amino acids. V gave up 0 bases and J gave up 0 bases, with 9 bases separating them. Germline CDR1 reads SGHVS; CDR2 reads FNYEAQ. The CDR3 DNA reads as TGTGCCAGCAGCTTAGCGGAGGGCTACTCCTACGAGCAGTACTTC. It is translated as CASSLAEGYSYEQYF. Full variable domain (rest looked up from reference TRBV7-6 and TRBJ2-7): GAGVSQSPRYKVTKRGQDVALRCDPISGHVSLYWYRQALGQGPEFLTYFNYEAQQDKSGLPNDRFSAERPEGSISTLTIQRTEQRDSAMYRCASSLAEGYSYEQYFGPGTRLTVT.

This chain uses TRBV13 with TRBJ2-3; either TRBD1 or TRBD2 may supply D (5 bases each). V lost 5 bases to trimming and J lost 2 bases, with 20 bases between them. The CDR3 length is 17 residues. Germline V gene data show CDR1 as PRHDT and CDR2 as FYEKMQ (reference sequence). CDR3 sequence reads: CASSPVGLEGFTDTQYF. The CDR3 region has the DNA TGTGCCAGCAGCCCGGTAGGGCTAGAGGGGTTCACAGATACGCAGTATTTT.

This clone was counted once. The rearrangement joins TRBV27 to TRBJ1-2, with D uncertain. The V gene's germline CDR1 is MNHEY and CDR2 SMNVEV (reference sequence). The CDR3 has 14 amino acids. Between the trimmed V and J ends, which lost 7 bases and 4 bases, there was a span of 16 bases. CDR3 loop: CASTTSRGTYGYTF. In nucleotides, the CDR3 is TGTGCCAGCACCACGTCTCGGGGAACCTATGGCTACACCTTC.

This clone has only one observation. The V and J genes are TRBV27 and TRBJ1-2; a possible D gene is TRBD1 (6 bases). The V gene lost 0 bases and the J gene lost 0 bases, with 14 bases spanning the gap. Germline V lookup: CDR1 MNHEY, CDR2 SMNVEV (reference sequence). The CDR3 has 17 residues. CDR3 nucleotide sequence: TGTGCCAGCAGTTTATCAGGAGACAGGCCAGCTAACTATGGCTACACCTTC. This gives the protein CASSLSGDRPANYGYTF.

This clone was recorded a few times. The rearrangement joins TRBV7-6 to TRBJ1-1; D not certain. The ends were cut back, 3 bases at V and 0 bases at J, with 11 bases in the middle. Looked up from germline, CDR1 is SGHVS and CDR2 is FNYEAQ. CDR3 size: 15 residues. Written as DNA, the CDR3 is TGTGCCAGCAGCTTCGAAGGAGTCATGAACACTGAAGCTTTCTTT. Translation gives CASSFEGVMNTEAFF. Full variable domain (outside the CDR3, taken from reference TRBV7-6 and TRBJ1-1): GAGVSQSPRYKVTKRGQDVALRCDPISGHVSLYWYRQALGQGPEFLTYFNYEAQQDKSGLPNDRFSAERPEGSISTLTIQRTEQRDSAMYRCASSFEGVMNTEAFFGQGTRLTVV.